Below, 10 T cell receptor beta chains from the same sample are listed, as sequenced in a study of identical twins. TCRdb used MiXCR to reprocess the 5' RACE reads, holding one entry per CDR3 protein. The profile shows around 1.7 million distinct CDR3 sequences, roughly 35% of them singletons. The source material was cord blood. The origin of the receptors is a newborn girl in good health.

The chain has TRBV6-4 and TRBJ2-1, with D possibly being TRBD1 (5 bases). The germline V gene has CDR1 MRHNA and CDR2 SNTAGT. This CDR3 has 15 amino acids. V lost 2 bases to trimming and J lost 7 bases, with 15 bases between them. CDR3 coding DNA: TGTGCCAGCAGTGACACAGCCCGGACAATAAATGAGCAGTTCTTC. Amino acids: CASSDTARTINEQFF.

CDR3 loop: CASSQDMGRVYEQYF. CDR3 nucleotides: TGTGCCAGCAGCCAAGATATGGGTAGGGTTTACGAGCAGTACTTC. The chain uses TRBV14 and TRBJ2-7; D unresolved. Germline V gene lookup returns CDR1 SGHDN and CDR2 FVKESK. The length of the CDR3 is 15 residues. Deletions cut 0 bases from V and 4 bases from J, with 13 bases between.

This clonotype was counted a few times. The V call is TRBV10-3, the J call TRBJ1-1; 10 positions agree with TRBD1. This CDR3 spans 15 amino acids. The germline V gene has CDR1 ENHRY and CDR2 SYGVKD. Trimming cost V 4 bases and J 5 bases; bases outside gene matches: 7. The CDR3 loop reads CAISGGQGERTEAFF. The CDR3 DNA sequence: TGTGCCATCAGTGGAGGACAGGGGGAACGTACTGAAGCTTTCTTT.

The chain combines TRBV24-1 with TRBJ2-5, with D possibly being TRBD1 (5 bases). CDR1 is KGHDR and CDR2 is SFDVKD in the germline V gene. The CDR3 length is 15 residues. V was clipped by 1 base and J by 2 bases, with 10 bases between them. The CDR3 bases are TGTGCCACCAGTGATTTTTCAGGGCTACAAGAGACCCAGTACTTC. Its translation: CATSDFSGLQETQYF.

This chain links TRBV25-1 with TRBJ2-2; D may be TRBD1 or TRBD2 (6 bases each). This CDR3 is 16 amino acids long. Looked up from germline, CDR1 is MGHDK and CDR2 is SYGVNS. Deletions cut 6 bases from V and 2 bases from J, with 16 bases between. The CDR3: CASRKGGLLNTGELFF. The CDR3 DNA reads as TGTGCCAGCAGGAAAGGGGGACTCCTTAACACCGGGGAGCTGTTTTTT.

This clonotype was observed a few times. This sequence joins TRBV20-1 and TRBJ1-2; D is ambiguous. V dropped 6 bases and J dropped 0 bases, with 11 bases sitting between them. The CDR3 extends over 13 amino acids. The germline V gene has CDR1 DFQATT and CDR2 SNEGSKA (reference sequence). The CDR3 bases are TGCAGTGCCGCCCCTTCGACTAACTATGGCTACACCTTC. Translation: CSAAPSTNYGYTF.

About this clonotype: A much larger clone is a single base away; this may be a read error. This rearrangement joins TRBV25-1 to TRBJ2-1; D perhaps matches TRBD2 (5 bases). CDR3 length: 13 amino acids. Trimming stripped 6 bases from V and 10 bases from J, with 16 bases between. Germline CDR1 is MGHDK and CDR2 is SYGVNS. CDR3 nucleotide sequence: TGTGCCAGCAGCAGACCTGGACTTTACGAGCAGTTCTTC. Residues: CASSRPGLYEQFF.

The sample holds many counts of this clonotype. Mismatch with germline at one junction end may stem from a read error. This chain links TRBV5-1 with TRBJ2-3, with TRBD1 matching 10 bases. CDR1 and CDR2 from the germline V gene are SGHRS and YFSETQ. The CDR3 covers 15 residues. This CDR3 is CASSLVGQGADTQYF. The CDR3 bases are TGTGCCAGCAGCTTAGTTGGACAGGGGGCAGATACGCAGTATTTT.

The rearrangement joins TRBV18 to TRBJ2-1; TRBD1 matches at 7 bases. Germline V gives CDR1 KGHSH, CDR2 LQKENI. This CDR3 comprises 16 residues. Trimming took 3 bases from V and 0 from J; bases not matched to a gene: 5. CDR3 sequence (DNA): TGTGCCAGCTCACCCCTTCGACAGGGCTCCTACAATGAGCAGTTCTTC. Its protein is CASSPLRQGSYNEQFF.

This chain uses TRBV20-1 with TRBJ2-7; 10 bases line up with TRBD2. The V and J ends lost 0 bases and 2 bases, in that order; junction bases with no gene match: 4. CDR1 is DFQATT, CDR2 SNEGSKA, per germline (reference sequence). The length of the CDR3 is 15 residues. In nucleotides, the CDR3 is TGCAGTGCTAGAGAAAGCGGGGGGGGTCCCTACGAGCAGTACTTC. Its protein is CSARESGGGPYEQYF.